The 28 T cell receptor beta chains below were found in one sample sequenced in a study of Ad26.COV2.S vaccination and SARS-CoV-2 variants. Specified treatment: approximately 18 received Ad26.COV2.S at low or high dose, single or two shots; several received placebo; per-sample allocation not given. The samples date from day 63 after the first vaccine or placebo injection. Here immunoSEQ multiplex PCR was the method, and the copy in TCRdb shows in-frame clones only, minus some. This sample carries a few hundred thousand clones, roughly 90% of them seen once, and the ten largest clones take less than 4.5%. The sample in question was peripheral blood, obtained in a trial of Ad26.COV2.S vaccine versus placebo. The receptors come from a person aged 18-65 years who received the Ad26.COV2.S COVID-19 vaccine or a placebo.

As concerns this clone: One base away lies a much larger clone, so this may be a sequencing read error. The chain recombines TRBV6-5 with TRBJ1-5, with D tentatively TRBD1 (6 bases). V was clipped by 6 bases and J by 3 bases, with 12 bases between them. Germline CDR1 is MNHEY and CDR2 is SVGAGI. The CDR3 is 14 residues long. CDR3 in DNA: TGTGCCAGCAGCCTAACAGGGACCAATCAGCCCCAGCATTTT. Its translation is CASSLTGTNQPQHF.

The chain joins TRBV2 to TRBJ2-7; D ambiguous. Germline loops: CDR1 SNHLY, CDR2 FYNNEI. This CDR3 comprises 13 residues. V lost 6 bases and J lost 4, with 13 bases in between. The CDR3 sequence: CASRETRTYEQYF. The CDR3 DNA is TGTGCCAGCAGGGAGACTCGGACGTACGAGCAGTACTTC. The full variable domain, in which reference TRBV2 and TRBJ2-7 provide the parts outside the CDR3, is EPEVTQTPSHQVTQMGQEVILRCVPISNHLYFYWYRQILGQKVEFLVSFYNNEISEKSEIFDDQFSVERPDGSNFTLKIRSTKLEDSAMYFCASRETRTYEQYFGPGTRLTVT.

This clone has a single count. This chain joins TRBV5-1 and TRBJ1-4; D ambiguous. Germline CDR1 SGHRS, CDR2 YFSETQ. The CDR3 is made up of 13 amino acids. V lost 5 bases and J lost 6, with 11 bases in between. CDR3 region: CASSRGSDEKLFF. As DNA, the CDR3 is TGCGCCAGCAGTCGAGGGAGTGATGAAAAACTGTTTTTT.

This clone was found once. The chain joins TRBV10-2 to TRBJ2-1, with D maybe TRBD2 (6 bases). V was clipped by 10 bases and J by 9 bases, with 19 bases between them. Per the germline V gene, CDR1 is WSHSY and CDR2 is SAAADI. The CDR3 length is 13 residues. The CDR3 coding sequence is TGCGCCACCCAACTCGGGAGAGGAGGTGAGCAGTTCTTC. This encodes CATQLGRGGEQFF.

The chain employs TRBV28 and TRBJ2-5; TRBD1 is a possible D gene (6 bases). From germline, CDR1 is MDHEN and CDR2 SYDVKM. This CDR3 comprises 16 residues. The germline V and J ends were trimmed by 2 bases and 3 bases, with 16 bases remaining between them. The CDR3 bases are TGTGCCAGCAGTTTAGCAGGGGATCTGCCCGAAGAGACCCAGTACTTC. This gives the protein CASSLAGDLPEETQYF.

In the case of this clone: With a much larger clone just one base away, this may be a read error. CDR3 coding DNA: TGTGCCAGCAGTCGGGGGTTCACAGATACGCAGTATTTT. Translating it yields CASSRGFTDTQYF. The V call is TRBV28, the J call TRBJ2-3; weak D call: TRBD2 (6 bases). The CDR3 has 13 residues. With 5 bases removed from V and 2 bases from J, the gap between germline ends came to 8 bases. Germline loops: CDR1 MDHEN, CDR2 SYDVKM.

V usage is TRBV15 and J usage is TRBJ2-1, with a tentative D call TRBD2 (5 bases). Germline loops: CDR1 LNHNV, CDR2 YYDKDF (reference sequence). The length of the CDR3 is 15 residues. Trimming left V 2 bases short and J 2 bases short, with 10 bases between. CDR3: CATSRPGVAYNEQFF. Written as DNA, the CDR3 is TGTGCCACCAGCAGACCCGGGGTGGCCTACAATGAGCAGTTCTTC.

The V call is TRBV20-1, the J call TRBJ2-1; 12 bases are a match to TRBD2. With V trimmed by 3 bases and J by 8 bases, 5 bases remained unmatched. The CDR3 is 14 residues long. Germline CDR1 is DFQATT and CDR2 is SNEGSKA (reference sequence). The CDR3 loop reads CSASALAGGYEQFF. CDR3 DNA: TGCAGTGCTAGTGCACTAGCGGGGGGCTATGAGCAGTTCTTC.

The chain recombines TRBV27 with TRBJ2-7; 9 bases map to TRBD1. The CDR3 has 13 residues. After removal of 7 bases from V and 3 bases from J, the junction contained 4 bases not matched to a gene. Germline V lookup: CDR1 MNHEY, CDR2 SMNVEV (reference sequence). The CDR3 region has the DNA TGTGCCAGCAAATTGACAGGGGGCTACGAGCAGTACTTC. This translates into CASKLTGGYEQYF.

The V gene is TRBV9, the J gene TRBJ2-7; D not resolved. Germline CDR1 and CDR2: SGDLS and YYNGEE. The CDR3 contains 14 residues. V was trimmed by 4 bases and J by 0 bases, leaving 11 bases between them. The CDR3 DNA sequence: TGTGCCAGCAGCCCCAGAGGCAGCTCCTACGAGCAGTACTTC. Translated: CASSPRGSSYEQYF. Looking up the rest from reference TRBV9 and TRBJ2-7 gives the full variable domain: DSGVTQTPKHLITATGQRVTLRCSPRSGDLSVYWYQQSLDQGLQFLIQYYNGEERAKGNILERFSAQQFPDLHSELNLSSLELGDSALYFCASSPRGSSYEQYFGPGTRLTVT.

This rearrangement joins TRBV27 to TRBJ1-2; perhaps TRBD1 as D (5 bases). V dropped 3 bases and J dropped 4 bases, with 12 bases sitting between them. Germline V gene sequence: CDR1 MNHEY, CDR2 SMNVEV (reference sequence). This CDR3 has 14 residues. DNA of the CDR3: TGTGCCAGCAGTTTCCGGCAGGGTGGCTATGGCTACACCTTC. This codes for CASSFRQGGYGYTF.

This chain links TRBV7-2 with TRBJ2-2; no reliable D call. Trimming removed 6 bases at V and 6 bases at J, with 11 bases between. CDR1 is SGHTA, CDR2 FQGNSA, per germline. This CDR3 region has 13 residues. CDR3 in DNA: TGTGCCAGCAGGCAAGCAGGCCCCGGGGAGCTGTTTTTT. Translated: CASRQAGPGELFF.

This clone appeared once. V gene TRBV28 combines with J gene TRBJ1-3; 8 nucleotides line up with TRBD1. The CDR3 contains 16 residues. V trimming: 5 bases; J trimming: 0 bases; junction bases outside the gene matches: 6. Germline-derived CDR1 and CDR2 are MDHEN and SYDVKM. The CDR3 bases are TGTGCCAGCAGTCGCGGACAGGGCCCCTCTGGAAACACCATATATTTT. This encodes CASSRGQGPSGNTIYF.

The gene calls are TRBV12-3 or TRBV12-4 and TRBJ1-5; D is uncertain. The V gene lost 6 bases and the J gene lost 3 bases, with 6 bases spanning the gap. This CDR3 has 12 residues. CDR3 sequence: CASSRDNQPQHF. CDR3 coding DNA: TGTGCCAGCAGCCGGGACAATCAGCCCCAGCATTTT.

The chain links TRBV6-6 to TRBJ1-4; D might be TRBD1 (6 bases). V lost 5 bases and J lost 5, with 9 bases in between. The CDR3 is 13 residues long. Germline CDR1 reads MNHNY; CDR2 reads SVGAGI (reference sequence). In DNA, the CDR3 is TGTGCCAGCAGTGCCAGGGGCAATGAAAAACTGTTTTTT. Its translation is CASSARGNEKLFF.

V is TRBV4-3 and J is TRBJ2-7, with 7 bases aligning to TRBD2. The CDR3 is 16 amino acids. Trimming took 0 bases from V and 3 from J; bases not matched to a gene: 8. CDR1 is LGHNA and CDR2 is YSLEER in the germline V gene. In nucleotides, the CDR3 is TGCGCCAGCAGCCAAGATCGTCGTCCGGGAGGCTACGAGCAGTACTTC. The encoded protein is CASSQDRRPGGYEQYF.

The chain combines TRBV5-1 with TRBJ2-3; 15 nucleotides match TRBD2. V shed 4 bases, J shed 4 bases, and the junction held 4 bases outside the gene matches. CDR3 length: 16 amino acids. Germline CDR1 SGHRS, CDR2 YFSETQ. The CDR3, as DNA: TGCGCCAGCAGCCTAGGACTAGCGGGGGGGTCAGATACGCAGTATTTT. Its protein is CASSLGLAGGSDTQYF.

The count of this clone is one. The chain is built from TRBV7-2 and TRBJ1-2; 8 bases align to TRBD1. J gave up 13 bases and V 4 bases, and 8 bases lay outside the gene matches. CDR1 is SGHTA, CDR2 FQGNSA, per germline. The CDR3 covers 12 residues. Here the CDR3 DNA reads TGTGCCAGCAGCTCCTTTCAGGGGGCTGGCACCTTC. Amino acids: CASSSFQGAGTF. The full variable domain, with the rest looked up from reference TRBV7-2 and TRBJ1-2, is GAGVSQSPSNKVTEKGKDVELRCDPISGHTALYWYRQSLGQGLEFLIYFQGNSAPDKSGLPSDRFSAERTGGSVSTLTIQRTQQEDSAVYLCASSSFQGAGTFGSGTRLTVV.

The table lists this clone with a count of one. The rearrangement joins TRBV27 to TRBJ2-7, with D hard to call. The CDR3 length is 14 residues. Trimming took off 2 bases at V and 3 bases at J, with 11 bases between the two ends. Germline CDR1 is MNHEY and CDR2 is SMNVEV (reference sequence). In nucleotides, the CDR3 is TGTGCCAGCAGTTTAACCGCTGGGAACTACGAGCAGTACTTC. It specifies CASSLTAGNYEQYF.

CDR3 amino acids: CASSLGPSGGAEDTQYF. The CDR3 nucleotides are TGCGCCAGCAGCTTGGGACCTAGCGGGGGGGCCGAAGATACGCAGTATTTT. V usage is TRBV5-1 and J usage is TRBJ2-3; 12 bases are shared with TRBD2. The CDR3 extends over 17 amino acids. With V trimmed by 0 bases and J by 5 bases, 7 bases remained unmatched. The germline V gene encodes CDR1 SGHRS and CDR2 YFSETQ.

This chain connects TRBV5-1 to TRBJ2-3, with D perhaps TRBD2 (5 bases). The CDR3 has 15 residues. Germline CDR1 is SGHRS and CDR2 is YFSETQ. V was shortened by 4 bases and J by 3 bases, with 15 bases between the two germline ends. CDR3 coding DNA: TGCGCCAGCAGCCTCTCCGGGGTGCTGACAGATACGCAGTATTTT. It codes for CASSLSGVLTDTQYF.

The chain joins TRBV9 to TRBJ2-2; 10 nucleotides agree with TRBD2. This CDR3 region has 17 residues. V lost 3 bases, J lost 4 bases, and 9 bases stayed unmatched. Germline CDR1 reads SGDLS; CDR2 reads YYNGEE. The CDR3 here is CASSARWRTSGTGELFF. The CDR3 DNA is TGTGCCAGCAGCGCCCGGTGGAGGACTAGCGGCACCGGGGAGCTGTTTTTT.

The chain is built from TRBV9 and TRBJ1-3, with D maybe TRBD1 (5 bases). Per germline, CDR1 SGDLS and CDR2 YYNGEE. V lost 2 bases to trimming and J lost 2 bases, with 11 bases between them. This CDR3 has 15 residues. In nucleotides, the CDR3 is TGTGCCAGCAGCGTTGACAGAACTACTGGAAACACCATATATTTT. Its translation: CASSVDRTTGNTIYF. The full variable domain, rest sourced from reference TRBV9 and TRBJ1-3, is DSGVTQTPKHLITATGQRVTLRCSPRSGDLSVYWYQQSLDQGLQFLIQYYNGEERAKGNILERFSAQQFPDLHSELNLSSLELGDSALYFCASSVDRTTGNTIYFGEGSWLTVV.

The chain joins TRBV28 to TRBJ1-2; D may be TRBD1 (6 bases). Looked up from germline, CDR1 is MDHEN and CDR2 is SYDVKM. V was cut by 5 bases and J by 4 bases, with 14 bases left in between. The CDR3 runs to 14 residues. This CDR3 is CASSTPGHLYGYTF. As DNA, the CDR3 is TGTGCCAGCAGTACACCGGGACACCTCTATGGCTACACCTTC.

The chain combines TRBV19 with TRBJ1-5, with D perhaps TRBD1 (6 bases). Looked up from germline, CDR1 is LNHDA and CDR2 is SQIVND (reference sequence). This CDR3 is built from 13 residues. V gave up 5 bases and J gave up 5 bases, with 10 bases separating them. The CDR3 DNA sequence: TGTGCCAGTAGTGAACAGGGTCATCAGCCCCAGCATTTT. It encodes CASSEQGHQPQHF.

The gene calls are TRBV6-5 and TRBJ1-3, with D perhaps matching TRBD1 (6 bases). The germline V and J ends were trimmed by 7 bases and 2 bases, with 12 bases remaining between them. There are 14 residues in the CDR3. Germline V CDR1 and CDR2: MNHEY, SVGAGI. The CDR3 region is CASKRDTAGNTIYF. CDR3 nucleotides: TGTGCCAGCAAAAGGGACACTGCTGGAAACACCATATATTTT.

The chain is built from TRBV29-1 and TRBJ1-2; D is ambiguous. The V gene lost 5 bases and the J gene lost 0 bases, with 10 bases spanning the gap. Germline-derived CDR1 and CDR2 are SQVTM and ANQGSEA. The CDR3 extends over 13 amino acids. CDR3 amino acids: CSVRAGTNYGYTF. CDR3 DNA: TGCAGCGTTCGGGCAGGTACTAACTATGGCTACACCTTC.

V gene TRBV10-3 combines with J gene TRBJ1-1; tentatively, D is TRBD1 (6 bases). Trimming removed 9 bases at V and 0 bases at J, with 11 bases between. The CDR3 covers 13 residues. Germline-derived CDR1 and CDR2 are ENHRY and SYGVKD. CDR3 sequence reads: CAIRQAMNTEAFF. The CDR3 nucleotides are TGTGCCATACGACAGGCCATGAACACTGAAGCTTTCTTT.